One and the same sample provided the 17 T cell receptor beta chains below, sequenced in a study of molecular identifiers for immune sequencing clone quantification. TCRdb recomputed calls from the PCR reads with MiXCR, one row per CDR3 protein. The top ten clones hold 0.7% to 0.9% of a sample with around 480,000 distinct CDR3 sequences, less than 30% of them seen once. Sequenced input: naive CD8+ T cells from blood, with Jurkat cell RNA spiked in. Subset here: FACS-sorted CD8+CD4-CCR7+CD45RA+ naive T cells. The receptors were sampled from a human donor in good health. Some libraries in this study had Jurkat cell RNA spiked in.

The sample holds a few counts of this clonotype. The chain couples TRBV5-1 to TRBJ2-3; 9 nucleotides line up with TRBD2. CDR1 is SGHRS, CDR2 YFSETQ, per germline. Trimming cost V 0 bases and J 1 base; bases outside gene matches: 9. The CDR3 sequence is 18 residues long. Written as DNA, the CDR3 is TGCGCCAGCAGCTTGGCCATCGAGCGGGGGGTGGGCACAGATACGCAGTATTTT. Its translation is CASSLAIERGVGTDTQYF.

This clonotype was recorded many times. The gene calls are TRBV7-9 and TRBJ1-4; tentatively, D is TRBD1 (6 bases). V was shortened by 6 bases and J by 7 bases, with 9 bases between the two germline ends. The germline gives CDR1 SEHNR, CDR2 FQNEAQ (reference sequence). The CDR3 contains 12 residues. The CDR3 loop is CASSSGAEKLFF. CDR3 coding DNA: TGTGCCAGCAGTTCAGGGGCTGAAAAACTGTTTTTT.

This clonotype appeared many times. The chain employs TRBV12-3 or TRBV12-4 and TRBJ1-4; D unclear. V lost 3 bases and J 7 bases, leaving 15 bases between the germline ends. This CDR3 is 15 amino acids long. The CDR3 DNA follows: TGTGCCAGCAGTTTGATCGGGAACGAAGTTGAAAAACTGTTTTTT. Protein product: CASSLIGNEVEKLFF.

The chain employs TRBV27 and TRBJ2-7; D possibly corresponds to TRBD1 (6 bases). Germline CDR1 is MNHEY and CDR2 is SMNVEV (reference sequence). V lost 5 bases, J lost 6 bases, and 11 bases lay in between. The CDR3 is made up of 12 amino acids. CDR3 in amino acids: CASSQRGCEQYF. CDR3 in DNA: TGTGCCAGCAGTCAAAGGGGGTGCGAGCAGTACTTC.

This clonotype showed up just once. The junction differs from germline at one of its ends, possibly a read error. The V call is TRBV4-3, the J call TRBJ1-5; unclear D gene. The CDR3 length is 14 residues. Germline assignment: CDR1 LGHNA and CDR2 YSLEER. The CDR3 loop is CASSQDSGNPPQHF. The CDR3 DNA reads TGCGCCAGCAGCCAAGATTCCGGGAATCCGCCCCAGCATTTT.

There are a few counts of this clonotype. The rearrangement uses TRBV7-9 and TRBJ2-7; TRBD2 aligns across 10 bases. CDR3 length equals 15 residues. Germline CDR1 SEHNR, CDR2 FQNEAQ (reference sequence). The J segment lost 0 bases and the V segment lost 5 bases, leaving 4 bases of the junction unmatched. The CDR3 loop is CASSTGLAASYEQYF. For the CDR3, the DNA is TGTGCCAGCAGCACCGGACTAGCGGCCTCCTACGAGCAGTACTTC.

Note on this clonotype: It may be a read error: a sequence one base away is much more abundant. The chain joins TRBV9 to TRBJ1-1; maybe TRBD1 (6 bases). Trimming pared 3 bases from V and 4 bases from J, leaving 13 bases between. Germline V gene lookup returns CDR1 SGDLS and CDR2 YYNGEE. The CDR3 extends over 14 amino acids. The CDR3: CASSGDTGRTEAFF. CDR3 coding DNA: TGTGCCAGCAGCGGAGATACAGGGCGCACTGAAGCTTTCTTT.

This clonotype has a handful of counts. Here the CDR3 reads CASSPALESYEQYF. The CDR3 region has the DNA TGTGCCAGCAGTCCGGCTCTGGAGTCCTACGAGCAGTACTTC. The V gene is TRBV6-5, the J gene TRBJ2-7, with D uncertain. This CDR3 contains 14 residues. Trimming shortened V by 5 bases and J by 1 base, and 12 bases separated the two germline ends. Germline CDR1 and CDR2: MNHEY and SVGAGI.

This clonotype has only one observation. This rearrangement joins TRBV21-1 to TRBJ2-7; the listed D gene, TRBD2, was not tested against the DNA. TRBV21-1 is tagged as a pseudogene. The CDR3 spans 18 residues. The DNA for the CDR3 is TGTGCCAGCAGCAAAGTCCGAACTAGCGGGGTAAGCTCCTGCGAGCAGTACTTC. Its translation is CASSKVRTSGVSSCEQYF.

Comment on this clonotype: A much larger clone differs by one base, so this may be a read error. The genes are TRBV13 and TRBJ2-5, with D maybe TRBD1 (6 bases). The V gene lost 4 bases and the J gene lost 4 bases, with 19 bases spanning the gap. The germline gives CDR1 PRHDT, CDR2 FYEKMQ (reference sequence). CDR3 length equals 16 residues. The CDR3 DNA follows: TGTGCCAGCAGCTCGAACCAGGACAGCCCTTCAGAGACCCAGTACTTC. The encoded protein is CASSSNQDSPSETQYF.

To note about this clonotype: The germline gene is not matched at one end of the junction; a read error may be the cause. The rearrangement uses TRBV2 and TRBJ1-5; 9 nucleotides align to TRBD1. The germline V gene has CDR1 SNHLY and CDR2 FYNNEI. The CDR3 is 15 residues long. The CDR3 DNA sequence: TGTGCCAGCAAGGACAGGGGTTATAGCAATCGGCCCCAGCATTTT. Protein sequence: CASKDRGYSNRPQHF. The variable domain in full, with the rest retrieved from reference TRBV2 and TRBJ1-5, is EPEVTQTPSHQVTQMGQEVILRCVPISNHLYFYWYRQILGQKVEFLVSFYNNEISEKSEIFDDQFSVERPDGSNFTLKIRSTKLEDSAMYFCASKDRGYSNRPQHFGDGTRLSIL.

Concerning this clonotype: With a much larger clone just one base away, this may be a read error. The CDR3 DNA reads TGCAGCGTTGAAAAACAGAGTGACAATGGCTACACCTTC. Amino acids: CSVEKQSDNGYTF. V usage is TRBV29-1 and J usage is TRBJ1-2; D is uncertain. V gave up 2 bases and J gave up 6 bases, with 13 bases separating them. Germline loops: CDR1 SQVTM, CDR2 ANQGSEA. The CDR3 sequence is 13 residues long.

This clonotype was counted ten times or more. The chain recombines TRBV20-1 with TRBJ2-3; possibly TRBD1 or TRBD2 for D (6 bases each). Germline V gene sequence: CDR1 DFQATT, CDR2 SNEGSKA (reference sequence). The CDR3 runs 15 residues. V was trimmed by 4 bases and J by 3 bases, leaving 17 bases between them. The CDR3 DNA is TGCAGTGCTAAAGAGAATGGGGGGCGGACAGATACGCAGTATTTT. Protein: CSAKENGGRTDTQYF.

Only a few counts were recorded for this clonotype. This chain links TRBV9 with TRBJ2-1, with 9 nucleotides matching TRBD1. V dropped 0 bases and J dropped 9; count of bases not matched to a gene: 7. This CDR3 comprises 15 residues. Germline CDR1 reads SGDLS; CDR2 reads YYNGEE. In nucleotides, the CDR3 is TGTGCCAGCAGCGTAGGGGGACAGGGCGCGAGTGAGCAGTTCTTC. Its protein product is CASSVGGQGASEQFF. The full variable domain, rest sourced from reference TRBV9 and TRBJ2-1, is DSGVTQTPKHLITATGQRVTLRCSPRSGDLSVYWYQQSLDQGLQFLIQYYNGEERAKGNILERFSAQQFPDLHSELNLSSLELGDSALYFCASSVGGQGASEQFFGPGTRLTVL.

DNA of the CDR3: TGTGCCAGCGTTCCAGGGCTAACCTACGAGCAGTACTTC. Amino acids: CASVPGLTYEQYF. The V and J genes are TRBV28 and TRBJ2-7; TRBD1 is a possible D gene (5 bases). CDR3 size: 13 residues. Germline-derived CDR1 and CDR2 are MDHEN and SYDVKM. Trimming removed 8 bases from V and 2 bases from J, with 13 bases in between. Filled out from reference TRBV28 and TRBJ2-7, the complete variable domain reads DVKVTQSSRYLVKRTGEKVFLECVQDMDHENMFWYRQDPGLGLRLIYFSYDVKMKEKGDIPEGYSVSREKKERFSLILESASTNQTSMYLCASVPGLTYEQYFGPGTRLTVT.

This chain connects TRBV18 to TRBJ2-3; the D gene is possibly TRBD2 (6 bases). Trimming cost V 3 bases and J 4 bases, with 11 bases left between them. Germline CDR1 is KGHSH and CDR2 is LQKENI. The CDR3 spans 14 residues. The DNA of the CDR3 is TGTGCCAGCTCACCTCAGGGAGGCGCAGATACGCAGTATTTT. Its translation: CASSPQGGADTQYF.

This clonotype has more than one count but fewer than ten. This sequence joins TRBV4-2 and TRBJ2-1; 11 nucleotides agree with TRBD2. In germline, CDR1 is LGHNA, CDR2 YNFKEQ. The CDR3 spans 16 residues. The junction had 4 bases not matched to a gene; V was cut back by 0 bases and J by 6 bases. The CDR3 DNA sequence: TGTGCCAGCAGCCAAGATCTACTAGCGGGAGCCAATGAGCAGTTCTTC. This sequence encodes CASSQDLLAGANEQFF.